These 10 T cell receptor beta chains originate from one sample sequenced in a study of radiotherapy plus CTLA-4 blockade in lung cancer. The method was immunoSEQ multiplex PCR; TCRdb's version includes in-frame clones alone and lacks a portion of them. The table records about 48,000 clones, 82% of them present only once. Source: peripheral blood, taken from a patient treated with radiotherapy plus ipilimumab. Source of these receptors: a human donor with non-small cell lung cancer who had stable disease on radiotherapy plus ipilimumab.

The chain employs TRBV18 and TRBJ2-1, with a weak D call TRBD2 (6 bases). CDR1 and CDR2 (germline): KGHSH, LQKENI. The V end was cut by 3 bases, the J end by 6 bases, with 15 bases between. This CDR3 spans 15 amino acids. The CDR3 reads CASSPLVSGSNEQFF. CDR3 DNA: TGTGCCAGCTCACCCCTCGTATCCGGGAGCAATGAGCAGTTCTTC.

V usage is TRBV27 and J usage is TRBJ2-2; a weak D match, TRBD2 (5 bases). CDR3 length equals 14 residues. Trimming pared 6 bases from V and 2 bases from J, leaving 10 bases between. CDR1 and CDR2 from the germline V gene are MNHEY and SMNVEV (reference sequence). The CDR3 region is CASRNGVNTGELFF. The DNA of the CDR3 is TGTGCCAGCAGGAACGGGGTCAACACCGGGGAGCTGTTTTTT.

The sample holds one count of this clone. The chain has TRBV7-8 and TRBJ2-3; maybe TRBD2 (6 bases). V was trimmed by 6 bases and J by 0 bases, leaving 19 bases between them. This CDR3 is 17 amino acids long. From germline, CDR1 is SGHVS and CDR2 FQNEAQ. CDR3 residues: CASRLERRDTSTDTQYF. DNA of the CDR3: TGTGCCAGCAGGCTGGAGCGGCGGGATACTAGCACAGATACGCAGTATTTT.

Within the sample, this clone is medium-sized. The chain carries TRBV2 and TRBJ2-7; perhaps TRBD2 as D (6 bases). The CDR3 has 11 amino acids. Trimming took 4 bases from V and 7 from J, leaving 8 bases between them. Per the germline V gene, CDR1 is SNHLY and CDR2 is FYNNEI. The CDR3 DNA is TGTGCCAGCAGTGTCGCGGGGGAGCAGTACTTC. It encodes CASSVAGEQYF.

This chain joins TRBV5-8 and TRBJ1-1; TRBD1 is a possible D gene (5 bases). The CDR3 runs 14 residues. The V gene lost 5 bases and the J gene lost 4 bases, with 15 bases spanning the gap. CDR1 is SGHTS and CDR2 is YDEGEE in the germline V gene. CDR3 bases: TGTGCCAGCAGGTCTCAGGGCGCCACCACTGAAGCTTTCTTT. Its translation is CASRSQGATTEAFF.

This chain uses TRBV7-9 with TRBJ1-2; TRBD1 might be the D (6 bases). This CDR3 is 15 amino acids long. CDR1 and CDR2 from the germline V gene are SEHNR and FQNEAQ (reference sequence). Trimming pared 6 bases from V and 6 bases from J, leaving 20 bases between. The CDR3 nucleotides read TGTGCCAGCAGTCACCCCAACCAGGGGCCAAATGGCTACACCTTC. Its protein is CASSHPNQGPNGYTF.

The chain uses TRBV30 and TRBJ1-1; D ambiguous. CDR3 length: 13 amino acids. Germline V lookup: CDR1 GTSNPN, CDR2 SVGIG (reference sequence). V was pared by 4 bases and J by 0 bases, with 9 bases between. The DNA for the CDR3 is TGTGCCTGGATTGGCAGGCTGAACACTGAAGCTTTCTTT. This codes for CAWIGRLNTEAFF.

The rearrangement uses TRBV29-1 and TRBJ2-3; 7 positions match TRBD1. Germline trimming cut 6 bases from V and 0 bases from J; bases unmatched to any gene: 6. CDR3 length: 14 amino acids. CDR1 is SQVTM and CDR2 is ANQGSEA in the germline V gene. CDR3 DNA sequence: TGCAGCGTAGATGGACAGGCTAGCACAGATACGCAGTATTTT. As protein: CSVDGQASTDTQYF.

This chain uses TRBV7-6 with TRBJ2-5, with 8 positions matching TRBD2. Germline CDR1 SGHVS, CDR2 FNYEAQ. Losses at the gene ends were 5 bases for V and 5 bases for J; bases not matched to a gene: 10. This CDR3 is 15 amino acids long. As DNA, the CDR3 is TGTGCCAGCAGCCGACTAGCGCGTGGCAGGGAGACCCAGTACTTC. Its protein is CASSRLARGRETQYF.

A few counts support this clone. The chain couples TRBV4-1 to TRBJ1-4; tentative D call: TRBD1 (5 bases). Germline CDR1 is MGHRA and CDR2 is YSYEKL. The V end lost 5 bases, the J end lost 5 bases, and 12 bases lay between the germline ends. The CDR3 runs 14 residues. The CDR3 protein is CASSIGRGNEKLFF. CDR3 sequence (DNA): TGCGCCAGCAGCATCGGACGGGGGAATGAAAAACTGTTTTTT.